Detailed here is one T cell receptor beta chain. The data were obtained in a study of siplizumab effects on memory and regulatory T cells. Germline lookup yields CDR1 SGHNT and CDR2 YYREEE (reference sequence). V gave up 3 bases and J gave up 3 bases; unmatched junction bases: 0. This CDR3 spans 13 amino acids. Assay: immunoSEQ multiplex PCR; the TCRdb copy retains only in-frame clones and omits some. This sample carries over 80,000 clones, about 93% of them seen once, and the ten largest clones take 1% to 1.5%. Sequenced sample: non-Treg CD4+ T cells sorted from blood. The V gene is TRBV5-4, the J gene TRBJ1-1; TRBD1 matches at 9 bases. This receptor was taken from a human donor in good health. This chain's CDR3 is CASSWDRDTEAFF. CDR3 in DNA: TGTGCCAGCAGCTGGGACAGGGACACTGAAGCTTTCTTT.